One and the same sample provided the 8 T cell receptor beta chains below, sequenced in a study of glioma-infiltrating T cells after dendritic cell vaccination (TCRdb year 2016). The library was made by the immunoSEQ multiplex PCR assay. This is the immuneACCESS table as TCRdb keeps it, with only in-frame sequences that have V and J called. A part of the clones is gone; compared with another copy, unresolved V genes explain less than half, and the rest is unexplained. The table for this sample lists some 70,000 clones; 75% to 85% of them were counted only once. 9.2% of the sample is held by the ten biggest clonotypes. This specimen consisted of blood, obtained before dendritic cell vaccination. These receptor sequences come from a human donor with glioblastoma.

The V gene is TRBV6-5, the J gene TRBJ2-7; tentative D call: TRBD2 (5 bases). The CDR3 has 14 residues. The V gene lost 2 bases and the J gene lost 5 bases, with 13 bases spanning the gap. Per germline, CDR1 MNHEY and CDR2 SVGAGI. CDR3 amino acids: CASSYEGTPNEQYF. The CDR3 DNA follows: TGTGCCAGCAGTTACGAGGGTACGCCCAACGAGCAGTACTTC.

This chain uses TRBV19 with TRBJ1-1; possible D gene TRBD1, 5 bases. V was trimmed by 2 bases and J by 4 bases, leaving 11 bases between them. The CDR3 is made up of 14 amino acids. In germline, CDR1 is LNHDA, CDR2 SQIVND (reference sequence). This chain's CDR3 is CASSIRPGGTEAFF. CDR3 nucleotides: TGTGCCAGTAGTATACGGCCGGGGGGCACTGAAGCTTTCTTT.

In its sample, this clone was seen once. This chain uses TRBV7-9 with TRBJ2-7; 8 bases match TRBD2. The CDR3 sequence is 15 residues long. V shed 2 bases, J shed 2 bases, and the junction held 5 bases outside the gene matches. In germline, CDR1 is SEHNR, CDR2 FQNEAQ (reference sequence). The CDR3 DNA follows: TGTGCCAGCAGCTTATTTAGCGGGGCGACCTACGAGCAGTACTTC. This codes for CASSLFSGATYEQYF.

The chain uses TRBV10-3 and TRBJ1-1; the D gene is possibly TRBD1 (6 bases). Trimming removed 2 bases at V and 10 bases at J, with 14 bases between. Germline loops: CDR1 ENHRY, CDR2 SYGVKD. This CDR3 spans 13 amino acids. The CDR3 region is CAISEGGGQGAFF. The CDR3 region has the DNA TGTGCCATCAGTGAGGGGGGGGGACAAGGAGCTTTCTTT.

This clone is a singleton in its sample. For the CDR3, the DNA is TGTGCCAGCAGCAAGACAGTCACCGGGGAGCTGTTTTTT. Translation: CASSKTVTGELFF. The chain is built from TRBV5-6 and TRBJ2-2, with D possibly being TRBD1 (5 bases). The ends were cut back, 4 bases at V and 4 bases at J, with 8 bases in the middle. CDR3 length: 13 amino acids. The V gene's germline CDR1 is SGHDT and CDR2 YYEEEE.

The J gene is TRBJ1-6, the V gene TRBV18, with D uncertain. Germline V gene data show CDR1 as KGHSH and CDR2 as LQKENI. Trimming removed 4 bases from V and 7 bases from J, with 23 bases in between. The CDR3 contains 18 residues. The CDR3 DNA reads as TGTGCCAGCTCACGTCCCATCGGAAGCGGGAGAAAAAATTCACCCCTCCACTTT. This codes for CASSRPIGSGRKNSPLHF.

This chain uses TRBV4-2 with TRBJ1-4; D is ambiguous. The V and J ends lost 3 bases and 5 bases respectively, with 7 bases between them. CDR1 and CDR2 (germline): LGHNA, YNFKEQ. This CDR3 has 13 amino acids. The chain's CDR3 is CASSQPQNEKLFF. The CDR3 region has the DNA TGTGCCAGCAGCCAGCCCCAGAATGAAAAACTGTTTTTT.

The chain uses TRBV30 and TRBJ1-5, with D tentatively TRBD1 (5 bases). Germline CDR1 GTSNPN, CDR2 SVGIG (reference sequence). V was cut by 2 bases and J by 6 bases, with 14 bases left in between. CDR3 length: 14 amino acids. In DNA form, the CDR3 reads TGTGCCTGGAGTCCCCTCACAGGCGCTCAGCCCCAGCATTTT. Encoded protein: CAWSPLTGAQPQHF.